A selection of T cell receptor beta chains follows, all from one sample in a study of PD-L1 blockade in urothelial cancer. The protocol was immunoSEQ multiplex PCR, while the TCRdb copy is restricted to in-frame clones and leaves out a portion. The sample has some 46,000 clones, more than 70% seen once. The source material was PBMCs, sampled around atezolizumab (anti-PD-L1) treatment. Receptor source: a man aged 55 to 70 with urothelial cancer. Each CDR3 is given with its conserved first and last residue. Each record gives: clone size, J gene, V gene, D gene, CDR3 length, CDR3 protein, CDR3 DNA. A D gene is named only where the DNA matches it firmly. A clone size is listed for some rows: how often the clone was seen (once, few, many), or a class if it is expanded.

>-|TRBJ1-5|TRBV5-8|-|15
CASSLSPRAGQPQHF
TGTGCCAGCAGCTTATCCCCGAGGGCGGGGCAGCCCCAGCATTTT
>few|TRBJ1-2|TRBV6-1|TRBD1|16
CASSEADRGLSYGYTF
TGTGCCAGCAGTGAAGCTGACAGGGGGCTGAGCTATGGCTACACCTTC
>-|TRBJ1-2|TRBV9|-|12
CASSVGEFGYTF
TGTGCCAGCAGCGTAGGGGAGTTCGGCTACACCTTC
>-|TRBJ1-2|TRBV5-4|-|13
CASSLVEGYGYTF
TGTGCCAGCAGCTTGGTAGAGGGTTATGGCTACACCTTC
>-|TRBJ2-7|TRBV5-1|-|15
CASSLTGRSSYEQYF
TGCGCCAGCAGCTTGACAGGGAGAAGCTCCTACGAGCAGTACTTC
>-|TRBJ2-5|TRBV5-4|TRBD1|15
CASSLGQGFQETQYF
TGTGCCAGCAGCTTAGGACAGGGCTTCCAAGAGACCCAGTACTTC
>-|TRBJ2-5|TRBV9|-|13
CASSVAPIETQYF
TGTGCCAGCAGCGTAGCTCCTATTGAGACCCAGTACTTC
>-|TRBJ2-7|TRBV15|-|16
CATSLLRDTSSYEQYF
TGTGCCACCAGCCTTCTAAGGGACACCAGCTCCTACGAGCAGTACTTC
>-|TRBJ1-1|TRBV6-6|TRBD1|15
CASSTRTGGNTEAFF
TGTGCCAGCAGTACCCGGACAGGGGGGAACACTGAAGCTTTCTTT
>few|TRBJ1-6|TRBV6-1|TRBD1|16
CASSETWTGGHSPLHF
TGTGCCAGCAGTGAGACTTGGACAGGGGGGCATTCACCCCTCCACTTT
>-|TRBJ2-7|TRBV10-1|TRBD1|18
CASSLRTGEVKRSYEQYF
TGCGCCAGCAGCCTTCGGACAGGGGAAGTAAAGCGATCCTACGAGCAGTACTTC
>-|TRBJ1-6|TRBV5-8|-|15
CASSLAGIGISPLHF
TGTGCCAGCAGCTTGGCAGGGATTGGTATCTCACCCCTCCACTTT
>many|TRBJ2-1|TRBV28|-|13
CASSNGADNEQFF
TGTGCCAGCAGCAATGGGGCGGACAATGAGCAGTTCTTC
>-|TRBJ1-2|TRBV30|-|16
CAWSPVQGRGNYGYTF
TGTGCCTGGAGTCCCGTTCAGGGTAGGGGCAACTATGGCTACACCTTC
>-|TRBJ1-1|TRBV7-2|TRBD1|13
CASSSDRSTEAFF
TGTGCCAGCAGCTCGGACAGGAGCACTGAAGCTTTCTTT
>-|TRBJ1-2|TRBV7-8|-|16
CASSLGRSGTFYGYTF
TGTGCCAGCAGCTTAGGGCGTAGCGGGACCTTCTATGGCTACACCTTC
>-|TRBJ2-7|TRBV5-6|TRBD2|14
CASSPGGGSYEQYF
TGTGCCAGCAGCCCCGGGGGGGGCTCCTACGAGCAGTACTTC
>-|TRBJ1-2|TRBV5-4|TRBD1|14
CASSVQGQNYGYTF
TGTGCCAGCAGCGTACAGGGACAGAACTATGGCTACACCTTC
>-|TRBJ2-1|TRBV6-5|TRBD2|13
CASLSGRGGEQFF
TGTGCCAGCCTTAGCGGGAGGGGAGGTGAGCAGTTCTTC
>-|TRBJ1-1|TRBV2|-|13
CASSDQGDTEAFF
TGTGCCAGCAGTGATCAGGGTGACACTGAAGCTTTCTTT
>-|TRBJ2-1|TRBV5-6|TRBD2|16
CASSLNGRFDYNEQFF
TGTGCCAGCAGCTTGAACGGGAGGTTCGACTACAATGAGCAGTTCTTC
>-|TRBJ2-1|TRBV6-1|-|11
CASSDPFLKFF
TGTGCCAGCAGCGATCCCTTTCTAAAGTTCTTC
>-|TRBJ1-4|TRBV25-1|-|15
CASSGLFRAGEKLFF
TGTGCCAGCAGTGGTTTATTTAGGGCGGGTGAAAAACTGTTTTTT
>few|TRBJ1-5|TRBV6-1|-|15
CASKATTGFGQPQHF
TGTGCCAGCAAAGCAACCACAGGGTTCGGGCAGCCCCAGCATTTT
>-|TRBJ2-1|TRBV18|-|13
CASSPGQTNEQFF
TGTGCCAGCTCACCTGGGCAGACAAATGAGCAGTTCTTC
>-|TRBJ2-1|TRBV9|TRBD2|16
CASSVELRGGYNEQFF
TGTGCCAGCAGCGTAGAACTGCGGGGGGGATACAATGAGCAGTTCTTC
>once|TRBJ1-2|TRBV1|-|12
CTSSQRTGPYTF
TGCACCAGCAGCCAAAGGACAGGGCCCTACACCTTC
>-|TRBJ2-1|TRBV7-9|-|14
CASSLAALYNEQFF
TGTGCCAGCAGCTTAGCGGCTCTTTACAATGAGCAGTTCTTC
>-|TRBJ2-1|TRBV2|TRBD2|15
CASIIRGGAYNEQFF
TGTGCCAGCATTATACGGGGGGGCGCCTACAATGAGCAGTTCTTC
>-|TRBJ2-2|TRBV19|TRBD2|15
CASSIIAGDTGELFF
TGTGCCAGTAGTATAATAGCGGGAGACACCGGGGAGCTGTTTTTT
>-|TRBJ2-3|TRBV5-1|-|16
CASSLGTRRTTDTQYF
TGCGCCAGCAGCTTAGGGACACGCCGTACCACAGATACGCAGTATTTT
>-|TRBJ1-4|TRBV4-1|-|15
CASSQEGTGGEKLFF
TGCGCCAGCAGCCAAGAGGGGACCGGGGGTGAAAAACTGTTTTTT
>-|TRBJ2-7|TRBV9|TRBD2|15
CASSVAPSGNYEQYF
TGTGCCAGCAGCGTAGCTCCTAGCGGGAATTACGAGCAGTACTTC
>once|TRBJ1-1|TRBV4-1|-|13
CASSPGGVTEAFF
TGCGCCAGCAGCCCCGGGGGGGTCACTGAAGCTTTCTTT
>-|TRBJ2-5|TRBV7-8|-|12
CASSLSGGTQYF
TGTGCCAGCAGCTTATCCGGGGGGACCCAGTACTTC
>-|TRBJ2-3|TRBV9|-|14
CASSARGSTDTQYF
TGTGCCAGCAGCGCCCGGGGGAGCACAGATACGCAGTATTTT
>-|TRBJ2-1|TRBV4-2|-|15
CASSQAGLTYNEQFF
TGTGCCAGCAGCCAAGCGGGACTCACCTACAATGAGCAGTTCTTC
>-|TRBJ2-1|TRBV25-1|TRBD2|15
CASTGLAGVNNEQFF
TGTGCCAGCACTGGACTAGCGGGGGTAAACAATGAGCAGTTCTTC
>-|TRBJ1-1|TRBV4-3|TRBD1|15
CASSQKAGGYTEAFF
TGCGCCAGCAGCCAAAAGGCAGGGGGCTACACTGAAGCTTTCTTT
>-|TRBJ2-1|TRBV19|-|14
CASSIGGLGNEQFF
TGTGCCAGTAGTATAGGCGGTCTTGGAAATGAGCAGTTCTTC
>-|TRBJ1-1|TRBV6-5|-|16
CASSYTASGVSTEAFF
TGTGCCAGCAGTTATACGGCATCCGGGGTATCCACTGAAGCTTTCTTT
>-|TRBJ1-2|TRBV28|TRBD1|14
CASSFSGRGQGYTF
TGTGCCAGCAGTTTCTCGGGCAGGGGGCAGGGCTACACCTTC